This TCR beta chain comes out of a study of PD-L1 blockade in urothelial cancer. Across the study: In the patient group, about 85% of the roughly 29 were males with bladder-origin urothelial cancer.

Time point indicated: pretreatment peripheral blood. TCRdb keeps only in-frame clones here, not all; method: immunoSEQ multiplex PCR. Of 95,000 or so clones in the sample, roughly 91% are singletons; the top ten hold 1.5% to 2%. Germline values: CDR1 SGDLS, CDR2 YYNGEE. CDR3 length equals 12 residues. V shed 4 bases and J shed 6 bases, with 10 bases lying between them. The genes are TRBV9 and TRBJ1-2; no definite D call. The sequence was obtained from a man between 60 and 70 years old with urothelial cancer. The sample in question was PBMCs, obtained around atezolizumab (anti-PD-L1) treatment. CDR3 coding DNA: TGTGCCAGCAGCTCCCGGACTGATGGCTACACCTTC. It yields the protein CASSSRTDGYTF.